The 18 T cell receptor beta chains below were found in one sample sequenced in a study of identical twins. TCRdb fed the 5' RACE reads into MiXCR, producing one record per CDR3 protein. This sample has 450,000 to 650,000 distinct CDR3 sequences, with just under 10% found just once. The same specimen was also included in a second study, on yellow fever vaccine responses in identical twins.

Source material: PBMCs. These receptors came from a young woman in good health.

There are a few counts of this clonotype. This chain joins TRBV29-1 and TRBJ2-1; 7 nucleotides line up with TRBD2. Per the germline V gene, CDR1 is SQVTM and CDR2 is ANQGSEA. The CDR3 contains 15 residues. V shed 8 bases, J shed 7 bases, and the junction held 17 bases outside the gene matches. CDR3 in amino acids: CSIETGTNIANEQFF. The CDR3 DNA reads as TGCAGCATAGAAACCGGGACTAATATCGCTAATGAGCAGTTCTTC.

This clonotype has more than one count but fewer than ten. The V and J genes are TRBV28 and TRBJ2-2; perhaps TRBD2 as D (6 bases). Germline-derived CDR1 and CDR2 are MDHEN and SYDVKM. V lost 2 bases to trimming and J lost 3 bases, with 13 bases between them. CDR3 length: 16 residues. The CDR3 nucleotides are TGTGCCAGCAGTTTACCAGCGGGTTTGGACACCGGGGAGCTGTTTTTT. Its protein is CASSLPAGLDTGELFF.

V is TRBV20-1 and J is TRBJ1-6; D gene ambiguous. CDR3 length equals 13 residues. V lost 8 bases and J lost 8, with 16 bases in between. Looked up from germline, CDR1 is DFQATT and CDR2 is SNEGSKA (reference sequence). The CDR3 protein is CSSQGWKDSPLHF. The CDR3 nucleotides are TGCAGTAGTCAAGGCTGGAAGGATTCACCCCTCCACTTT.

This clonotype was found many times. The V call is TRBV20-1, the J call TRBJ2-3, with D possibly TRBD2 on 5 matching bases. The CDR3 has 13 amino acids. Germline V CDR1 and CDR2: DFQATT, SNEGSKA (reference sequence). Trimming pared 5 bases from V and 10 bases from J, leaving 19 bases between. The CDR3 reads CSAPDAGQRSQYF. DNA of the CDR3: TGCAGTGCTCCCGACGCGGGTCAGCGGTCGCAGTATTTT.

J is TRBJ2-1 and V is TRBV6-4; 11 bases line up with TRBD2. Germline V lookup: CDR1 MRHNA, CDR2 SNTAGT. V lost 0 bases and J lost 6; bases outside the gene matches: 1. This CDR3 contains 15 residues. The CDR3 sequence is CASSDSSGGANEQFF. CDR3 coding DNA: TGTGCCAGCAGTGACTCTAGCGGGGGGGCCAATGAGCAGTTCTTC.

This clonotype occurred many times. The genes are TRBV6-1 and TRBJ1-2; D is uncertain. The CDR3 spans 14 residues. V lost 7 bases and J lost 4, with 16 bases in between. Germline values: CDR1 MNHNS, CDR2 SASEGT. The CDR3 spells CASTEGSNRYGYTF. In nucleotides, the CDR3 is TGTGCCAGCACCGAGGGTAGTAATCGCTATGGCTACACCTTC.

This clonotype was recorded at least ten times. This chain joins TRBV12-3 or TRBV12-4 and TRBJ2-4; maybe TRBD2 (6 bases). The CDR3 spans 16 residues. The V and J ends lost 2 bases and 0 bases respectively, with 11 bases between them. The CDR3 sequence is CASSLFSGLAKNIQYF. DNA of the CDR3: TGTGCCAGCAGTTTATTTAGCGGCCTAGCCAAAAACATTCAGTACTTC.

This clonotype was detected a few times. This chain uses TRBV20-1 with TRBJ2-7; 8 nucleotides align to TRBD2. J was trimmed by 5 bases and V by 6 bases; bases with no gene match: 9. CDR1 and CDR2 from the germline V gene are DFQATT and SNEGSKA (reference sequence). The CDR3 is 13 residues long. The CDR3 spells CSAGSGSLDEQYF. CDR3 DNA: TGCAGTGCGGGCAGCGGGAGTCTGGACGAGCAGTACTTC.

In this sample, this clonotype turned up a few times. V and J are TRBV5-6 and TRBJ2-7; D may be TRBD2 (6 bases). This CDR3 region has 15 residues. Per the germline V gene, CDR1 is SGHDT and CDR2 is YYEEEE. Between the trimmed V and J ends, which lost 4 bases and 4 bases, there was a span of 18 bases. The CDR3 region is CASSRGTAGAYEQYF. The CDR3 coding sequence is TGTGCCAGCAGCCGCGGGACTGCTGGGGCGTACGAGCAGTACTTC.

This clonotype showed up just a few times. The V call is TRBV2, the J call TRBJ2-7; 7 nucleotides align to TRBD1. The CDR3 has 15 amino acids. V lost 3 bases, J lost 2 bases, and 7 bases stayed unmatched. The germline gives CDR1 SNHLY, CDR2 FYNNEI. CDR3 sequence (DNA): TGTGCCAGCAGTGAGGTCCGAGACAGGGCCTACGAGCAGTACTTC. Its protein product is CASSEVRDRAYEQYF. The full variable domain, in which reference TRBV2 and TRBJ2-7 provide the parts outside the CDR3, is EPEVTQTPSHQVTQMGQEVILRCVPISNHLYFYWYRQILGQKVEFLVSFYNNEISEKSEIFDDQFSVERPDGSNFTLKIRSTKLEDSAMYFCASSEVRDRAYEQYFGPGTRLTVT.

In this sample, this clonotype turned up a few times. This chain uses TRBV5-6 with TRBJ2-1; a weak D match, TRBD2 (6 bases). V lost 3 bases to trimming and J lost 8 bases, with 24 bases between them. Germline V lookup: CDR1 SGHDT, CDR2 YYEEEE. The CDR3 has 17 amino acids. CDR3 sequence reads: CASSSPTGLGTIDEQFF. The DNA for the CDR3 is TGTGCCAGCAGCTCGCCTACGGGACTCGGTACAATTGATGAGCAGTTCTTC. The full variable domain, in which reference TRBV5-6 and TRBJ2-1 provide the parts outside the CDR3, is DAGVTQSPTHLIKTRGQQVTLRCSPKSGHDTVSWYQQALGQGPQFIFQYYEEEERQRGNFPDRFSGHQFPNYSSELNVNALLLGDSALYLCASSSPTGLGTIDEQFFGPGTRLTVL.

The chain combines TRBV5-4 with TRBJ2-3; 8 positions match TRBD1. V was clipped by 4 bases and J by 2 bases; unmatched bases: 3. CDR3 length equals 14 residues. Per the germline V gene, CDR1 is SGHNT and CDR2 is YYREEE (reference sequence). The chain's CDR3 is CASSPDRATDTQYF. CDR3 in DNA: TGTGCCAGCAGCCCGGACAGGGCCACAGATACGCAGTATTTT.

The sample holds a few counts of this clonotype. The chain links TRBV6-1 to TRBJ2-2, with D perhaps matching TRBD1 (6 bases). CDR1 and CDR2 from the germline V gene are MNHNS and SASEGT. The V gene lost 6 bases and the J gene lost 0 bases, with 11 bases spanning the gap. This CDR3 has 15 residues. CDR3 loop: CASSMGHSNTGELFF. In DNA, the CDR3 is TGTGCCAGCAGCATGGGACACTCGAACACCGGGGAGCTGTTTTTT.

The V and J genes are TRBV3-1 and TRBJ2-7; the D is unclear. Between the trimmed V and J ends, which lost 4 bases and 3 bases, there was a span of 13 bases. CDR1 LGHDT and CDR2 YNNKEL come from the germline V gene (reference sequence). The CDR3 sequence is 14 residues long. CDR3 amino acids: CASSRAGPIYEQYF. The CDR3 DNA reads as TGTGCCAGCAGCCGGGCAGGTCCCATCTACGAGCAGTACTTC.

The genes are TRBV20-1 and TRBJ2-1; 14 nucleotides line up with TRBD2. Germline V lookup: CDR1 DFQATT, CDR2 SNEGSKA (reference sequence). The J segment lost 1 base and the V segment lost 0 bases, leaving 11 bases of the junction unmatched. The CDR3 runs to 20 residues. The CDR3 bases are TGCAGTGCTAGAGATCTCAGGGGACTAGCGGGAGAGGAGTCCTACAATGAGCAGTTCTTC. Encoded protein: CSARDLRGLAGEESYNEQFF.

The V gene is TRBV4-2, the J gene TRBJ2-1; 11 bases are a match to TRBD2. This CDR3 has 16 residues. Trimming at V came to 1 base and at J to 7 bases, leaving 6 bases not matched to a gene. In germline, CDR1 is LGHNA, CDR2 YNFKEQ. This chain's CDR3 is CASSQVSGGAKNEQFF. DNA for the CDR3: TGTGCCAGCAGCCAAGTTAGCGGGGGGGCGAAGAATGAGCAGTTCTTC.

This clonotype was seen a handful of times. CDR3 sequence: CASSLAYGQGVRTGELFF. The CDR3 DNA reads as TGTGCCAGCAGCTTAGCCTACGGACAGGGGGTTAGAACCGGGGAGCTGTTTTTT. This rearrangement joins TRBV7-8 to TRBJ2-2; TRBD1 agrees at 10 bases. Germline V gene sequence: CDR1 SGHVS, CDR2 FQNEAQ. The V and J ends lost 0 bases and 5 bases, in that order; junction bases with no gene match: 9. The CDR3 contains 18 residues. Filled out from reference TRBV7-8 and TRBJ2-2, the complete variable domain reads GAGVSQSPRYKVAKRGQDVALRCDPISGHVSLFWYQQALGQGPEFLTYFQNEAQLDKSGLPSDRFFAERPEGSVSTLKIQRTQQEDSAVYLCASSLAYGQGVRTGELFFGEGSRLTVL.

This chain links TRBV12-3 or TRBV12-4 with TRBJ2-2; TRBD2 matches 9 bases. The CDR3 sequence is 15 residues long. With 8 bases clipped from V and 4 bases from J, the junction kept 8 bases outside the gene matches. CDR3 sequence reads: CASRLLAGITGELFF. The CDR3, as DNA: TGTGCCAGCCGCCTTCTAGCGGGAATCACCGGGGAGCTGTTTTTT.